A selection of T cell receptor beta chains follows, all from one sample in a study of T cell responses to AZD1222 COVID-19 vaccine. Generated by immunoSEQ multiplex PCR, the TCRdb table keeps only in-frame clones and is missing some. The data show 150,000 to 200,000 clones, with approximately 95% seen just once and 3.5% to 5% held by the top ten. The sequences come from peripheral blood, collected on day 0 of AZD1222 vaccination. Receptors were obtained from an adult in good health. Each CDR3 is given with its conserved first and last residue. Each record gives: clone size, J gene, V gene, D gene, CDR3 DNA, CDR3 protein. A D gene is named only where the DNA matches it firmly. Size is stated for part of the rows, as once, few or many counts, or as a class when the clone is expanded.

NA | TRBJ2-5 | TRBV29-1 | NA | TGCAGCGTGCCCCCCCCAGACGAGGGCCGAAGGGAGACCCAGTACTTC | CSVPPPDEGRRETQYF
NA | TRBJ1-5 | TRBV7-9 | TRBD1 | TGTGCCAGCAGCCAGGGGGGCGGCAATCAGCCCCAGCATTTT | CASSQGGGNQPQHF
NA | TRBJ1-3 | TRBV10-3 | NA | TGTGCCATCCGGTCCGGGGCGGAGGGAAACACCATATATTTT | CAIRSGAEGNTIYF
once | TRBJ2-7 | TRBV3-1/TRBV3-2 | NA | TGTGCCAGCAGCCAAGGAAAAGACCACGGGCAGTACTTC | CASSQGKDHGQYF
NA | TRBJ2-7 | TRBV25-1 | TRBD1 | TGTGCCAGCAGTGAATGGACAGGGATGGGGAGCGAGCAGTACTTC | CASSEWTGMGSEQYF
NA | TRBJ2-2 | TRBV7-2 | TRBD2 | TGTGCCAGCAGCCGTCCGGCTAGCGGGGGGGCAGTAAACACCGGGGAGCTGTTTTTT | CASSRPASGGAVNTGELFF
NA | TRBJ1-1 | TRBV6-5 | TRBD1 | TGTGCCAGCAGACCCACGGACAGGCCCACGATAGAAGCTTTCTTT | CASRPTDRPTIEAFF
once | TRBJ1-2 | TRBV14 | NA | TGTGCCAGCAGCTCTAACTATGGCTACACCTTC | CASSSNYGYTF
NA | TRBJ2-1 | TRBV7-2 | NA | TGTGCCAGCACCCAGGGGTTATACAATGAGCAGTTCTTC | CASTQGLYNEQFF
NA | TRBJ2-7 | TRBV14 | NA | TGTGCCAGCAGCCAAGAATACCTCAACTCCTACGAGCAGTACTTC | CASSQEYLNSYEQYF
NA | TRBJ1-1 | TRBV27 | NA | TGTGCCAGCAGTTGGGCAGTGAACACTGAAGCTTTCTTT | CASSWAVNTEAFF
NA | TRBJ1-1 | TRBV20-1 | NA | TGCAGTGCGATCCCCGGAACTGAAGCTTTCTTT | CSAIPGTEAFF
NA | TRBJ1-1 | TRBV3-1/TRBV3-2 | NA | TGTGCCAGCAGCCCGCCCGGGAAGGGCGGAGAAGCTTTCTTT | CASSPPGKGGEAFF
NA | TRBJ1-3 | TRBV6-6 | NA | TGTGCCAGCAACCCCCTCGGGGTGAGCTCTGGAAACACCATATATTTT | CASNPLGVSSGNTIYF
NA | TRBJ1-2 | TRBV25-1 | NA | TGTGCCAGCAGTCCTCCGGGAGGGAGCTATGGCTACACCTTC | CASSPPGGSYGYTF
NA | TRBJ2-1 | TRBV5-1 | NA | TGCGCCAGCAGCTTGTGGGAGAATATTTTTAGCTCCTACAATGAGCAGTTCTTC | CASSLWENIFSSYNEQFF
NA | TRBJ2-7 | TRBV11-2 | NA | TGTGCCAGCAGCTTATTCTCGGGACCCACGAACTACGAGCAGTACTTC | CASSLFSGPTNYEQYF
NA | TRBJ1-6 | TRBV6-6 | NA | TGTGCCAGCAGTTACGAAGGGGCTGGGAATTCACCCCTCCACTTT | CASSYEGAGNSPLHF
NA | TRBJ1-5 | TRBV6-5 | NA | TGTGCCAGGTCGTTTCGACCCCAGCATTTT | CARSFRPQHF
once | TRBJ2-2 | TRBV2 | NA | TGTGCCAGCAGCTACTCCGGGGAGCTGTTTTTT | CASSYSGELFF
NA | TRBJ1-1 | TRBV6-1 | NA | TGTGCCAGCAGTGAACAACGGATGGATTTCTTT | CASSEQRMDFF
once | TRBJ2-4 | TRBV5-1 | TRBD1 | TGCGCCAGCAGCCACACGGGACAGGGAGCCAAAAACATTCAGTACTTC | CASSHTGQGAKNIQYF
NA | TRBJ2-1 | TRBV2 | TRBD1 | TGTGCCAGCAGTCCCGGGACAGGGTCCTACAATGAGCAGTTCTTC | CASSPGTGSYNEQFF
NA | TRBJ2-4 | TRBV5-4 | NA | TGTGCCAGCAGCTTGGGTCGCGGGAAAAACATTCAGTACTTC | CASSLGRGKNIQYF
NA | TRBJ2-5 | TRBV24-1 | NA | TGTGCCACCAGTGCCTCGTACCAAGAGACCCAGTACTTC | CATSASYQETQYF
NA | TRBJ2-2 | TRBV11-2 | NA | TGTGCCAGCAGCTCCACTGCTGCCGACACCGGGGAGCTGTTTTTT | CASSSTAADTGELFF
NA | TRBJ2-7 | TRBV11-2 | NA | TGTGCCAGCAGCTTATTGGGGGTGAATCGGGCCTCACCGTACGAGCAGTACTTC | CASSLLGVNRASPYEQYF
once | TRBJ1-2 | TRBV13 | NA | TGTGCCAGCAGCATGACAGTCTATGGCTACACCTTC | CASSMTVYGYTF
NA | TRBJ2-2 | TRBV5-1 | NA | TGCGCCAGCAGTGGTACATTGGCTTCCGGGGAGCTGTTTTTT | CASSGTLASGELFF
NA | TRBJ2-1 | TRBV13 | TRBD2 | TGTGCCAGCAGCTTAGGCCGAGGACTAGCGGACAATGAGCAGTTCTTC | CASSLGRGLADNEQFF
NA | TRBJ1-1 | TRBV14 | NA | TGTGCCAGCAGCCAAGAGATGGTTTGGATGGCTTTCTTT | CASSQEMVWMAFF
NA | TRBJ2-3 | TRBV5-4 | NA | TGTGCCAGCAGCCTCGAGATGGGGTTCGGCGCAGATACGCAGTATTTT | CASSLEMGFGADTQYF
NA | TRBJ2-1 | TRBV4-1 | TRBD2 | TGCGCCAGCAGAGAAAGCCGACTAGCGGGGGGGATTGGCGATGAGCAGTTCTTC | CASRESRLAGGIGDEQFF
once | TRBJ2-7 | TRBV18 | NA | TGTGCCAGCTCACCAAACGCCAACTCCTACGAGCAGTACTTC | CASSPNANSYEQYF
NA | TRBJ1-3 | TRBV11-2 | NA | TGTGCCAGCAAGGCCAGACCAGCCTCTGGAAACACCATATATTTT | CASKARPASGNTIYF